The 17 T cell receptor beta chains in this list originate from one sample, sequenced in a study of blood T cells in healthy people across ages. It was with a sample-barcoded 5' primer and a J-beta primer mix that a second PCR of roughly 7 to 12 cycles was run. Each CDR3 protein gets one entry after TCRdb re-called the 5' RACE reads with MiXCR. The sample shows about 940,000 distinct CDR3 sequences, approximately 49% of them seen only once. Material: blood. These receptors were taken from a young man in good health.

This chain links TRBV20-1 with TRBJ2-1, with 7 bases identical to TRBD2. CDR3 length: 15 amino acids. J was trimmed by 3 bases and V by 6 bases; bases with no gene match: 11. CDR1 and CDR2 (germline): DFQATT, SNEGSKA (reference sequence). The CDR3 protein is CSAGGSGAFYNEQFF. The CDR3, as DNA: TGCAGTGCGGGGGGGAGCGGGGCTTTCTACAATGAGCAGTTCTTC.

This rearrangement joins TRBV4-2 to TRBJ2-1; 13 nucleotides line up with TRBD2. The CDR3 runs 18 residues. The V and J ends lost 4 bases and 0 bases, in that order; junction bases with no gene match: 6. CDR1 is LGHNA, CDR2 YNFKEQ, per germline. The CDR3 here is CASSPRTSGGPSYNEQFF. The CDR3 nucleotides read TGTGCCAGCAGCCCCCGGACTAGCGGGGGCCCCTCCTACAATGAGCAGTTCTTC.

The chain combines TRBV6-2 or TRBV6-3 with TRBJ2-1; D is unclear. CDR3 length: 12 amino acids. CDR1 and CDR2 from the germline V gene are MNHEY and SVGEGT. V was trimmed by 4 bases and J by 10 bases, leaving 11 bases between them. The CDR3, as DNA: TGTGCCAGCAGTTCCCTTAGGAAGGAGCAGTTCTTC. Amino acid sequence: CASSSLRKEQFF.

The chain carries TRBV5-5 and TRBJ2-1; a possible D gene is TRBD2 (6 bases). Trimming cost V 0 bases and J 4 bases, with 23 bases left between them. CDR3 size: 19 residues. The V gene's germline CDR1 is SGHKS and CDR2 YYEKEE (reference sequence). The CDR3 sequence is CASSLEESGSLGPYNEQFF. The CDR3 nucleotides read TGTGCCAGCAGCTTGGAGGAGAGCGGGTCCCTGGGGCCTTACAATGAGCAGTTCTTC.

This clonotype was seen once. At one end the junction does not follow the germline gene, possibly because of a read error. This chain connects TRBV6-2 or TRBV6-3 to TRBJ1-2; D may be TRBD1 (6 bases). Germline values: CDR1 MNHEY, CDR2 SVGEGT. This CDR3 has 12 residues. As DNA, the CDR3 is TGTGCCAGCAGTTTGACAGGCTATGGCTACAACTTC. It encodes CASSLTGYGYNF.

This clonotype was seen a few times. This chain joins TRBV6-2 or TRBV6-3 and TRBJ1-2; a possible D gene is TRBD1 (5 bases). Germline V gives CDR1 MNHEY, CDR2 SVGEGT. The CDR3 covers 15 residues. Trimming took off 6 bases at V and 2 bases at J, with 16 bases between the two ends. CDR3 sequence (DNA): TGTGCCAGCAGCTACCAAAGGGGAGGAAACTATGGCTACACCTTC. Its protein is CASSYQRGGNYGYTF.

The V gene is TRBV7-2, the J gene TRBJ2-1; TRBD2 matches 14 bases. Gene TRBJ2-7 matches the end of the DNA better, so the J call may be wrong. Germline V CDR1 and CDR2: SGHTA, FQGNSA. The CDR3 sequence is 20 residues long. As DNA, the CDR3 is TGTGCCAGCAGCCCCCTGGGACTAGCGGGGGCCAAAAGCTCCTACAATGAGCAGTACTTC. Protein: CASSPLGLAGAKSSYNEQYF.

This clonotype was recorded many times. This chain connects TRBV4-1 to TRBJ1-4; D may be TRBD1 (5 bases). Germline loops: CDR1 MGHRA, CDR2 YSYEKL. The CDR3 is 15 amino acids. V was clipped by 6 bases and J by 3 bases, with 14 bases between them. The CDR3 sequence is CASRPTGASNEKLFF. The CDR3 DNA is TGCGCCAGCAGGCCCACAGGAGCTTCTAATGAAAAACTGTTTTTT.

J is TRBJ2-5 and V is TRBV20-1, with 9 bases fitting TRBD2. CDR1 is DFQATT, CDR2 SNEGSKA, per germline (reference sequence). The trim removed 5 bases at V and 2 bases at J, leaving 6 bases unmatched. The CDR3 sequence is 14 residues long. This chain's CDR3 is CSAPTSGIQETQYF. CDR3 DNA sequence: TGCAGTGCTCCGACTAGCGGCATTCAAGAGACCCAGTACTTC.

Worth noting for this clonotype: It is unclear where the CDR3 begins or ends on the DNA, so no DNA is shown, and the CDR3 is as TCRdb lists it. The chain joins TRBV21-1 to TRBJ2-3; the table gives TRBD2 as D, unverified against the DNA. TRBV21-1 is a documented pseudogene. The CDR3 spans 16 amino acids, including both terminal residues. The CDR3 is CASRPPVAGGADTQYF.

This clonotype came up many times. The chain has TRBV29-1 and TRBJ2-1, with a tentative D call TRBD1 (5 bases). CDR1 and CDR2 from the germline V gene are SQVTM and ANQGSEA. Trimming removed 3 bases from V and 8 bases from J, with 17 bases in between. The CDR3 contains 14 residues. The CDR3 is CSVDWGSGYDEQFF. The DNA for the CDR3 is TGCAGCGTTGACTGGGGCTCCGGGTATGATGAGCAGTTCTTC.

This clonotype has just a few counts. The CDR3 sequence is CASSFTGFVTEAFF. DNA for the CDR3: TGTGCCAGCAGCTTTACAGGGTTTGTCACTGAAGCTTTCTTT. The chain combines TRBV7-2 with TRBJ1-1; weak D call: TRBD1 (6 bases). The CDR3 length is 14 residues. The V gene's germline CDR1 is SGHTA and CDR2 FQGNSA. V lost 3 bases, J lost 4 bases, and 12 bases lay in between.

The V call is TRBV18, the J call TRBJ2-2; tentatively, D is TRBD2 (6 bases). Trimming took 0 bases from V and 1 from J, leaving 12 bases between them. This CDR3 spans 17 amino acids. CDR1 KGHSH and CDR2 LQKENI come from the germline V gene. CDR3 DNA: TGTGCCAGCTCACCACCTTGGCGGGGATTGAACACCGGGGAGCTGTTTTTT. Protein: CASSPPWRGLNTGELFF.

In this sample, this clonotype turned up a few times. This chain links TRBV10-3 with TRBJ1-4; D not resolved. CDR3 length: 12 amino acids. The germline V gene encodes CDR1 ENHRY and CDR2 SYGVKD. The V end was cut by 10 bases, the J end by 8 bases, with 14 bases between. CDR3: CATRTREEKLFF. The CDR3 DNA reads TGTGCCACCAGGACCAGAGAGGAAAAACTGTTTTTT.

This rearrangement joins TRBV27 to TRBJ1-5; 10 positions match TRBD1. Trimming removed 5 bases from V and 5 bases from J; junction bases left unmatched: 6. The germline V gene encodes CDR1 MNHEY and CDR2 SMNVEV (reference sequence). The CDR3 has 15 amino acids. The CDR3 DNA sequence: TGTGCCAGCAGTCCCGACAGGGGGCACGATCAGCCCCAGCATTTT. Encoded protein: CASSPDRGHDQPQHF.

The chain recombines TRBV29-1 with TRBJ2-3; 13 bases align to TRBD2. Per the germline V gene, CDR1 is SQVTM and CDR2 is ANQGSEA. Germline trimming cut 2 bases from V and 3 bases from J; bases unmatched to any gene: 2. The CDR3 covers 15 residues. The CDR3 loop reads CSVETLAGGTDTQYF. The CDR3 nucleotides are TGCAGCGTTGAAACACTAGCGGGGGGGACAGATACGCAGTATTTT.

This clonotype was counted a few times. The chain links TRBV24-1 to TRBJ2-1; 7 nucleotides align to TRBD1. The V and J ends lost 4 bases and 10 bases, in that order; junction bases with no gene match: 12. This CDR3 spans 15 amino acids. Germline V lookup: CDR1 KGHDR, CDR2 SFDVKD. CDR3 protein: CATSEPDRLSNEQFF. Here the CDR3 DNA reads TGTGCCACCAGTGAACCGGACAGGCTATCGAACGAGCAGTTCTTC.